This is a list of T cell receptor beta chains from one sample in a study of cytomegalovirus exposure and HLA in healthy donors. Libraries were prepared by immunoSEQ multiplex PCR; TCRdb keeps only in-frame clonotypes and omits some of them. This sample has hundreds of thousands of clones, with around 80% found just once. Specimen: PBMCs. The receptors here all came from a male donor in good health and CMV-seronegative. The conserved cysteine and the conserved F or W are not part of the CDR3 here. Fields, in order: V gene, J gene, CDR3 protein.

TRBV12-2,TRBJ2-5,ASRLESSPKKETQY
TRBV14,TRBJ2-7,ASSRRLAGLNEQY
TRBV6-5,TRBJ2-7,ASSYMEGTYEQY
TRBV18,TRBJ2-1,ASSPQDEQF
TRBV4-1,TRBJ1-5,ASRPGQGENQPQH
TRBV19,TRBJ1-2,ASTLGEGGYT
TRBV6-1,TRBJ2-3,ASSEVSEADTQY
TRBV27,TRBJ1-5,ASSFSGSNQPQH
TRBV5-1,TRBJ2-7,ASSHGLNPDNYEQY
TRBV21-1,TRBJ1-5,ASSQPNPDRGNQPQH
TRBV6-5,TRBJ1-5,ASGDRSKQPQH
TRBV5-4,TRBJ2-1,ASSNPGGQPYNEQF
TRBV19,TRBJ1-1,ASIPTTGRETEAF
TRBV7-9,TRBJ1-1,SSQRRGDTEAF
TRBV28,TRBJ2-1,ASGRVSGAYNEQF
TRBV28,TRBJ2-7,ASSPRGGSLAYEQY
TRBV19,TRBJ1-2,ASSFQYGAYGYT
TRBV5-1,TRBJ1-1,ASSSGTGGTEAF
TRBV9,TRBJ2-2,ASSEGSFTNTGELF
TRBV11-2,TRBJ2-3,ASSLELGLEGTDTQY
TRBV6-1,TRBJ2-1,ASSEQVNNEQF
TRBV6-6,TRBJ1-4,ASPPRGAEKLF
TRBV5-6,TRBJ2-2,ASSPMAGGPKVGELF
TRBV10-3,TRBJ2-5,AIRGTEMRETQY
TRBV11-2,TRBJ2-7,ASSPSGTDLYEQY
TRBV20-1,TRBJ2-7,SASWGPQY
TRBV6-5,TRBJ1-1,ASSRQGNTEAF
TRBV28,TRBJ1-2,ASSTGTGNYGYT
TRBV10-3,TRBJ2-5,AISLLGGASSETQY
TRBV5-1,TRBJ2-5,ASSFQGQMETQY
TRBV2,TRBJ2-4,ASRLGAAEGPQY
TRBV11-3,TRBJ1-5,ASSSDREALGNQPQH
TRBV18,TRBJ1-2,ASSPLDGGSPSYGYT
TRBV9,TRBJ2-7,ASSGHLTSGRNEQY
TRBV5-4,TRBJ2-7,AFCTWGTGESEQY
TRBV5-4,TRBJ2-1,ASSSTQGLNNEQF
TRBV28,TRBJ1-2,ASSLSDRNYGYT
TRBV5-1,TRBJ2-4,ASSLGYLAGQLAKNIQY
TRBV19,TRBJ1-5,ASSQEGWYAGQPQH
TRBV9,TRBJ2-7,ASPRREQY
TRBV4-2,TRBJ2-1,ASSQDTGGRAHNEQF
TRBV7-9,TRBJ1-1,ASIPRQGKNTEAF
TRBV27,TRBJ2-3,ASSLSLAGLNTDTQY
TRBV15,TRBJ2-7,ATRTPGGSQY
TRBV6-5,TRBJ2-7,ASSYGTGKLFEQY
TRBV19,TRBJ2-7,ASGDSYEQY
TRBV6-6,TRBJ2-7,ASIGTSGSLEQY
TRBV7-8,TRBJ2-6,ASSLDGQGYSGANVLT
TRBV28,TRBJ2-7,ASSFLQSSYEQY
TRBV2,TRBJ1-3,ASSEEGVSGNTIY
TRBV28,TRBJ2-1,ASSPTSGRIYEQF
TRBV5-4,TRBJ2-1,ASSLGGSSLYNEQF
TRBV30,TRBJ2-7,AWSPGTRAYEQY
TRBV4-1,TRBJ2-7,ASSPDWGSYEQY